Shown below are 22 T cell receptor beta chains from a single sample sequenced in a study of CD8 T cells in ankylosing spondylitis. These TCRs are of unknown antigen specificity. Via MiXCR, TCRdb re-called the 5' RACE reads, giving one row per CDR3 protein. The data contain about 390,000 distinct CDR3 sequences, more than 20% of them singletons. Study observations and caveats: A TCR beta motif of under 10 highly homologous variants seemed to mark ankylosing spondylitis blood.

Sequenced: blood, either unsorted or a sorted T cell fraction (not recorded which). The receptor set was obtained from a male donor with ankylosing spondylitis.

J is TRBJ2-7 and V is TRBV10-3; D might be TRBD2 (6 bases). V lost 4 bases to trimming and J lost 0 bases, with 10 bases between them. Germline CDR1 reads ENHRY; CDR2 reads SYGVKD. The CDR3 is 14 amino acids. The CDR3 is CAISVSSDSYEQYF. The DNA of the CDR3 is TGTGCCATCAGTGTTTCTAGCGACTCCTACGAGCAGTACTTC.

The rearrangement joins TRBV20-1 to TRBJ2-7, with D possibly called TRBD1 or TRBD2 (7 bases each). Trimming took 5 bases from V and 3 from J, leaving 20 bases between them. The length of the CDR3 is 15 residues. Germline V CDR1 and CDR2: DFQATT, SNEGSKA (reference sequence). CDR3 in DNA: TGCAGTGCTCGAAGGGGGCTAGCGGAGCTCTACGAGCAGTACTTC. Translated, it gives CSARRGLAELYEQYF.

This clonotype came up a few times. The chain is built from TRBV7-3 and TRBJ1-1, with D perhaps TRBD1 (6 bases). Germline loops: CDR1 SGHTA, CDR2 FQGTGA. With 2 bases removed from V and 5 bases from J, the gap between germline ends came to 12 bases. This CDR3 is 14 amino acids long. This chain's CDR3 is CASSLSGAGTEAFF. The CDR3 DNA is TGTGCCAGCAGCTTATCAGGGGCCGGGACTGAAGCTTTCTTT.

The chain recombines TRBV4-1 with TRBJ2-7; a possible D gene is TRBD2 (7 bases). Germline V lookup: CDR1 MGHRA, CDR2 YSYEKL. Trimming left V 3 bases short and J 6 bases short, with 15 bases between. This CDR3 is 14 amino acids long. CDR3 sequence: CASSHPPRGAEQYF. In DNA, the CDR3 is TGCGCCAGCAGCCATCCCCCCCGGGGGGCCGAGCAGTACTTC.

The chain joins TRBV28 to TRBJ2-7, with TRBD1 matching over 7 bases. CDR1 and CDR2 (germline): MDHEN, SYDVKM. This CDR3 is built from 13 residues. The trim removed 8 bases at V and 0 bases at J, leaving 4 bases unmatched. The CDR3 sequence: CASAGTVSYEQYF. DNA for the CDR3: TGTGCCAGCGCCGGGACAGTCTCCTACGAGCAGTACTTC.

The rearrangement uses TRBV25-1 and TRBJ1-2; perhaps TRBD1 as D (5 bases). Trimming took 3 bases from V and 1 from J, leaving 15 bases between them. CDR3 size: 16 residues. Germline CDR1 and CDR2: MGHDK and SYGVNS. CDR3 nucleotides: TGTGCCAGCAGTGATACGGGACCGCGAATTAACTATGGCTACACCTTC. As protein: CASSDTGPRINYGYTF.

This clonotype showed up just a few times. This rearrangement joins TRBV12-3 or TRBV12-4 to TRBJ1-1; a possible D gene is TRBD1 (5 bases). V was shortened by 2 bases and J by 5 bases, with 12 bases between the two germline ends. This CDR3 comprises 14 residues. The chain's CDR3 is CASSLLEGRTEAFF. CDR3 sequence (DNA): TGTGCCAGCAGTTTACTAGAGGGGCGGACTGAAGCTTTCTTT.

The CDR3 sequence: CSVPGATDTQYF. The CDR3 DNA sequence: TGCAGCGTACCAGGGGCCACAGATACGCAGTATTTT. J is TRBJ2-3 and V is TRBV29-1; TRBD1 might be the D (6 bases). V lost 6 bases to trimming and J lost 2 bases, with 9 bases between them. Germline CDR1 is SQVTM and CDR2 is ANQGSEA. The CDR3 extends over 12 amino acids.

The rearrangement uses TRBV6-1 and TRBJ2-1; 10 bases are a match to TRBD1. The trim removed 10 bases at V and 8 bases at J, leaving 11 bases unmatched. Per germline, CDR1 MNHNS and CDR2 SASEGT. The CDR3 covers 14 residues. As DNA, the CDR3 is TGTGCCACCATACAAGGGACAGGGGCATATGAGCAGTTCTTC. It encodes CATIQGTGAYEQFF.

Many counts were recorded for this clonotype. The chain combines TRBV5-1 with TRBJ2-3; TRBD2 matches 11 bases. Looked up from germline, CDR1 is SGHRS and CDR2 is YFSETQ. There are 18 residues in the CDR3. V lost 4 bases, J lost 3 bases, and 13 bases stayed unmatched. The CDR3 here is CASSLLTLTSGITDTQYF. DNA of the CDR3: TGCGCCAGCAGCCTGTTAACCCTGACTAGCGGGATTACAGATACGCAGTATTTT. Filled out from reference TRBV5-1 and TRBJ2-3, the complete variable domain reads KAGVTQTPRYLIKTRGQQVTLSCSPISGHRSVSWYQQTPGQGLQFLFEYFSETQRNKGNFPGRFSGRQFSNSRSEMNVSTLELGDSALYLCASSLLTLTSGITDTQYFGPGTRLTVL.

This clonotype has a handful of counts. The chain joins TRBV11-2 to TRBJ1-1, with 7 bases aligning to TRBD1. V dropped 5 bases and J dropped 6; count of bases not matched to a gene: 12. Germline loops: CDR1 SGHAT, CDR2 FQNNGV. CDR3 size: 15 residues. CDR3 protein: CASSPSRQGIAEAFF. The CDR3 DNA sequence: TGTGCCAGCAGCCCAAGCCGACAGGGAATCGCTGAAGCTTTCTTT.

This sequence joins TRBV10-3 and TRBJ2-7; 12 bases fit TRBD2. The CDR3 spans 15 residues. CDR1 is ENHRY and CDR2 is SYGVKD in the germline V gene. V was pared by 7 bases and J by 0 bases, with 4 bases of the junction left unmatched. The CDR3 loop is CAITTSGSNSYEQYF. Here the CDR3 DNA reads TGTGCCATCACGACTAGCGGGAGCAACTCCTACGAGCAGTACTTC.

This clonotype has more than one count but fewer than ten. The gene calls are TRBV29-1 and TRBJ2-5; D ambiguous. Germline CDR1 reads SQVTM; CDR2 reads ANQGSEA. This CDR3 is built from 12 residues. Between the trimmed V and J ends, which lost 7 bases and 5 bases, there was a span of 14 bases. The CDR3 nucleotides read TGCAGCGCCTTCTTGGCGCCGGAGACCCAGTACTTC. It yields the protein CSAFLAPETQYF.

As DNA, the CDR3 is TGCAGTGCTAGGGTTCCCGGTGGGCAGCCCCAGCATTTT. Protein product: CSARVPGGQPQHF. This sequence joins TRBV20-1 and TRBJ1-5; D unresolved. CDR1 DFQATT and CDR2 SNEGSKA come from the germline V gene (reference sequence). This CDR3 region has 13 residues. V gave up 3 bases and J gave up 7 bases, with 13 bases separating them.

The chain combines TRBV3-1 with TRBJ2-4, with TRBD2 as a possible D gene (5 bases). Trimming removed 4 bases from V and 0 bases from J, with 16 bases in between. This CDR3 has 17 residues. Germline V gene lookup returns CDR1 LGHDT and CDR2 YNNKEL (reference sequence). CDR3 sequence: CASSRNPWTGAKNIQYF. In DNA form, the CDR3 reads TGTGCCAGCAGCCGGAACCCTTGGACTGGAGCCAAAAACATTCAGTACTTC.

This clonotype was counted between two and nine times. The J gene is TRBJ1-5, the V gene TRBV28, with TRBD1 matching over 9 bases. The germline gives CDR1 MDHEN, CDR2 SYDVKM. Trimming cost V 8 bases and J 4 bases; bases outside gene matches: 3. CDR3 length: 13 residues. CDR3 sequence: CASGDRANQPQHF. The CDR3 nucleotides are TGTGCCAGCGGGGACAGGGCTAATCAGCCCCAGCATTTT.

This clonotype has at least ten counts. J is TRBJ2-5 and V is TRBV29-1, with D possibly matching TRBD2 (6 bases). The CDR3 totals 13 residues. Germline V lookup: CDR1 SQVTM, CDR2 ANQGSEA. V was cut by 6 bases and J by 5 bases, with 16 bases left in between. Here the CDR3 DNA reads TGCAGCGTAGTCCGGGGGTCAGCGGAGACCCAGTACTTC. Translation gives CSVVRGSAETQYF.

This clonotype was observed a few times. This sequence joins TRBV10-2 and TRBJ1-5; 7 positions agree with TRBD1. Germline trimming cut 6 bases from V and 4 bases from J; bases unmatched to any gene: 9. Germline CDR1 WSHSY, CDR2 SAAADI. CDR3 size: 15 residues. CDR3 nucleotide sequence: TGCGCCAGCAGCCCCGGGAGGGGGCGAAATCAGCCCCAGCATTTT. Protein product: CASSPGRGRNQPQHF.

This clonotype has only a few counts. The chain links TRBV12-3 or TRBV12-4 to TRBJ2-1, with no clear D. V was cut by 3 bases and J by 7 bases, with 7 bases left in between. The CDR3 runs 12 residues. CDR3 DNA sequence: TGTGCCAGCAGTTTTCAGTTTAATGAGCAGTTCTTC. Protein product: CASSFQFNEQFF.

The V call is TRBV4-1, the J call TRBJ2-1; weak D call: TRBD1 (6 bases). This CDR3 contains 15 residues. Deletions cut 2 bases from V and 5 bases from J, with 13 bases between. CDR1 is MGHRA, CDR2 YSYEKL, per germline. CDR3: CASSQPGHRHNEQFF. In nucleotides, the CDR3 is TGCGCCAGCAGCCAACCGGGACACAGGCACAATGAGCAGTTCTTC.

The chain uses TRBV5-1 and TRBJ2-5; unclear D gene. CDR1 is SGHRS and CDR2 is YFSETQ in the germline V gene. Trimming removed 0 bases from V and 7 bases from J, with 13 bases in between. The CDR3 spans 14 residues. This CDR3 reads CASSLADLDGTQYF. CDR3 nucleotides: TGCGCCAGCAGCTTGGCGGATCTAGACGGGACCCAGTACTTC.

The CDR3 reads CASRSLNTEAFF. The CDR3 nucleotides read TGTGCCAGCAGGAGCTTGAACACTGAAGCTTTCTTT. The chain recombines TRBV6-5 with TRBJ1-1; unclear D gene. The V gene lost 6 bases and the J gene lost 0 bases, with 5 bases spanning the gap. Germline V lookup: CDR1 MNHEY, CDR2 SVGAGI. The CDR3 length is 12 residues.